One and the same sample provided the 32 T cell receptor beta chains below, sequenced in a study of blood T cell repertoires in COVID-19. Sequenced by immunoSEQ multiplex PCR; TCRdb stores in-frame clones only, minus some. This sample has 110,000 to 150,000 clones; around 85% occur once, and the top ten carry roughly 2.9%. The sample consisted of peripheral blood. The source of these receptors is a man in his forties or fifties with acute or convalescent COVID-19.

The J gene is TRBJ1-4, the V gene TRBV6-1, with D tentatively TRBD1 (6 bases). The V and J ends lost 2 bases and 7 bases respectively, with 11 bases between them. The CDR3 has 14 amino acids. Germline assignment: CDR1 MNHNS and CDR2 SASEGT. The CDR3 protein is CASSERGGGEKLFF. The DNA for the CDR3 is TGTGCCAGCAGTGAAAGGGGGGGAGGTGAAAAACTGTTTTTT.

The CDR3 nucleotides read TGTGCCAGCAGTGAACTGCGGGAGGGCCGCCCCGAGCAGTACTTC. As protein: CASSELREGRPEQYF. The rearrangement joins TRBV6-1 to TRBJ2-7, with 9 nucleotides matching TRBD2. With 2 bases clipped from V and 6 bases from J, the junction kept 8 bases outside the gene matches. Germline CDR1 is MNHNS and CDR2 is SASEGT. CDR3 size: 15 residues.

The chain links TRBV11-2 to TRBJ2-1, with a possible D match to TRBD2 (7 bases). The CDR3 length is 15 residues. V was clipped by 2 bases and J by 6 bases, with 14 bases between them. Germline loops: CDR1 SGHAT, CDR2 FQNNGV. CDR3 in DNA: TGTGCCAGCAGCTTATTTCGGGGGGCCAGCAATGAGCAGTTCTTC. The encoded protein is CASSLFRGASNEQFF.

J is TRBJ2-1 and V is TRBV7-8, with unresolved D. Germline V gives CDR1 SGHVS, CDR2 FQNEAQ. This CDR3 contains 12 residues. Trimming stripped 1 base from V and 10 bases from J, with 8 bases between. CDR3 amino acids: CASSLVGGEQFF. Written as DNA, the CDR3 is TGTGCCAGCAGCTTAGTAGGCGGCGAGCAGTTCTTC.

V gene TRBV10-2 combines with J gene TRBJ2-7; weak D call: TRBD1 (6 bases). CDR3 size: 13 residues. Trimming cost V 8 bases and J 0 bases, with 11 bases left between them. Germline values: CDR1 WSHSY, CDR2 SAAADI. The CDR3 loop is CASFSDSSYEQYF. In DNA, the CDR3 is TGCGCCAGCTTCTCGGACAGCTCCTACGAGCAGTACTTC.

The chain joins TRBV6-4 to TRBJ2-1; maybe TRBD1 (7 bases). The CDR3 totals 15 residues. The V and J ends lost 5 bases and 2 bases respectively, with 13 bases between them. Germline V gene sequence: CDR1 MRHNA, CDR2 SNTAGT. The CDR3 reads CASSPDREAYNEQFF. The CDR3 nucleotides read TGTGCCAGCAGTCCCGACAGGGAGGCCTACAATGAGCAGTTCTTC.

This clone turned up a few times. The chain uses TRBV3-1 (or the pseudogene TRBV3-2) and TRBJ2-3; no clear D. The CDR3 is 17 amino acids. The ends were cut back, 0 bases at V and 6 bases at J, with 19 bases in the middle. The germline V gene has CDR1 LGHDT and CDR2 YNNKEL (reference sequence). The CDR3 DNA follows: TGTGCCAGCAGCCAAGATGCGGCGGCTCATGCGTGGGATACGCAGTATTTT. This codes for CASSQDAAAHAWDTQYF.

The V and J genes are TRBV12-3 or TRBV12-4 and TRBJ1-3, with D uncertain. Trimming stripped 4 bases from V and 3 bases from J, with 7 bases between. This CDR3 region has 13 residues. This CDR3 reads CASSYFSGNTIYF. The CDR3 DNA sequence: TGTGCCAGCAGTTATTTTAGTGGAAACACCATATATTTT.

V and J are TRBV7-9 and TRBJ1-2, with D maybe TRBD1 (5 bases). Germline lookup yields CDR1 SEHNR and CDR2 FQNEAQ (reference sequence). The CDR3 loop spans 13 amino acids. V lost 7 bases, J lost 4 bases, and 13 bases lay in between. CDR3 nucleotides: TGTGCCAGCAACCCCGGGGGAACCTATGGCTACACCTTC. Amino acid sequence: CASNPGGTYGYTF.

This chain links TRBV6-2 or TRBV6-3 with TRBJ1-5; the D gene is possibly TRBD1 (5 bases). Germline V gene sequence: CDR1 MNHEY, CDR2 SVGEGT. Trimming shortened V by 6 bases and J by 4 bases, and 13 bases separated the two germline ends. CDR3 length: 14 residues. CDR3 DNA sequence: TGTGCCAGCAGCCCTGGGGCAGGGAATCAGCCCCAGCATTTT. This sequence encodes CASSPGAGNQPQHF.

This clone was seen only once. V is TRBV21-1 and J is TRBJ1-4. TRBV21-1 is tagged as a pseudogene. This CDR3 spans 14 amino acids. CDR3 nucleotide sequence: TGTGCCAGCACCAAAGGAGGGGAGGGTGAAAAACTGTTTTTT. Its protein product is CASTKGGEGEKLFF.

V gene TRBV12-3 or TRBV12-4 combines with J gene TRBJ2-4, with TRBD1 identical over 7 bases. The CDR3 runs to 12 residues. V was pared by 5 bases and J by 7 bases, with 2 bases of the junction left unmatched. CDR3 in amino acids: CASSEQGNIQYF. The CDR3 region has the DNA TGTGCCAGCAGTGAACAGGGGAACATTCAGTACTTC.

This clone is a singleton in its sample. V gene TRBV9 combines with J gene TRBJ2-3; 10 bases are a match to TRBD2. Germline CDR1 and CDR2: SGDLS and YYNGEE. The ends lost 0 bases at V and 2 bases at J; junction bases unmatched: 3. This CDR3 is 16 amino acids long. This CDR3 is CASSVETSGDTDTQYF. Here the CDR3 DNA reads TGTGCCAGCAGCGTAGAAACTAGCGGGGACACAGATACGCAGTATTTT.

The table lists this clone with a count of one. The V and J genes are TRBV4-1 and TRBJ1-1; no reliable D call. Germline values: CDR1 MGHRA, CDR2 YSYEKL. The CDR3 is 12 amino acids. Trimming cost V 1 base and J 10 bases, with 10 bases left between them. The CDR3 protein is CASSQGASGAFF. DNA for the CDR3: TGCGCCAGCAGCCAAGGGGCTTCTGGAGCTTTCTTT.

This chain links TRBV7-9 with TRBJ1-1, with D uncertain. This CDR3 region has 12 residues. Looked up from germline, CDR1 is SEHNR and CDR2 is FQNEAQ (reference sequence). V lost 3 bases to trimming and J lost 3 bases, with 5 bases between them. The CDR3 protein is CASSFRDTEAFF. For the CDR3, the DNA is TGTGCCAGCAGCTTCCGCGACACTGAAGCTTTCTTT.

J is TRBJ1-2 and V is TRBV5-4; weak D call: TRBD1 (6 bases). The V gene lost 4 bases and the J gene lost 8 bases, with 24 bases spanning the gap. The CDR3 is made up of 16 amino acids. Germline V gives CDR1 SGHNT, CDR2 YYREEE (reference sequence). Here the CDR3 DNA reads TGTGCCAGCAGCGACCCCCGGGACATCAGGCCGGGGGGCTACACCTTC. This translates into CASSDPRDIRPGGYTF. The whole variable domain, filled in from reference TRBV5-4 and TRBJ1-2, reads ETGVTQSPTHLIKTRGQQVTLRCSSQSGHNTVSWYQQALGQGPQFIFQYYREEENGRGNFPPRFSGLQFPNYSSELNVNALELDDSALYLCASSDPRDIRPGGYTFGSGTRLTVV.

This chain uses TRBV28 with TRBJ1-2, with TRBD1 as a possible D gene (5 bases). Per germline, CDR1 MDHEN and CDR2 SYDVKM. The V gene lost 6 bases and the J gene lost 1 base, with 12 bases spanning the gap. The CDR3 covers 14 residues. Here the CDR3 reads CASSRQPDNYGYTF. The CDR3 DNA reads as TGTGCCAGCAGCCGACAGCCGGATAACTATGGCTACACCTTC.

V usage is TRBV29-1 and J usage is TRBJ2-5; TRBD1 agrees at 7 bases. The V gene end was trimmed by 7 bases and the J gene end by 4 bases; junction bases not matched to a gene: 9. CDR3 size: 13 residues. Germline values: CDR1 SQVTM, CDR2 ANQGSEA. CDR3 sequence reads: CSAGTDLGETQYF. The CDR3, as DNA: TGCAGCGCCGGGACAGACTTAGGAGAGACCCAGTACTTC. The full variable domain, in which reference TRBV29-1 and TRBJ2-5 provide the parts outside the CDR3, is SAVISQKPSRDICQRGTSLTIQCQVDSQVTMMFWYRQQPGQSLTLIATANQGSEATYESGFVIDKFPISRPNLTFSTLTVSNMSPEDSSIYLCSAGTDLGETQYFGPGTRLLVL.

This rearrangement joins TRBV2 to TRBJ1-1, with D perhaps TRBD1 (6 bases). Germline CDR1 is SNHLY and CDR2 is FYNNEI. This CDR3 has 12 amino acids. V lost 2 bases and J lost 7, with 8 bases in between. DNA for the CDR3: TGTGCCAGCAGTGAACAGGGGTTTGAAGCTTTCTTT. This gives the protein CASSEQGFEAFF.

The V call is TRBV27, the J call TRBJ1-6; D is unresolved. This CDR3 spans 15 amino acids. The germline CDR1 and CDR2 sequences are MNHEY and SMNVEV (reference sequence). V gave up 6 bases and J gave up 3 bases, with 12 bases separating them. The CDR3 DNA reads TGTGCCAGCAGGAGACCGACTGGCTATAATTCACCCCTCCACTTT. Protein product: CASRRPTGYNSPLHF.

The CDR3 nucleotides are TGTGCCAGCAGTCCGCAGACTGGGGGCTACACCTTC. It translates to CASSPQTGGYTF. This chain links TRBV12-3 or TRBV12-4 with TRBJ1-2; D gene uncertain. Trimming cost V 5 bases and J 8 bases, with 12 bases left between them. This CDR3 spans 12 amino acids.

This clone appeared a few times. This chain uses TRBV14 with TRBJ1-1; 8 bases fit TRBD1. V lost 4 bases to trimming and J lost 10 bases; unmatched junction nucleotides: 14. The CDR3 length is 15 residues. CDR1 is SGHDN and CDR2 is FVKESK in the germline V gene. CDR3 sequence reads: CASSLHGLGQEGAFF. CDR3 nucleotide sequence: TGTGCCAGCAGCCTTCATGGACTGGGACAGGAGGGAGCTTTCTTT.

The chain carries TRBV7-3 and TRBJ1-1, with D uncertain. Germline-derived CDR1 and CDR2 are SGHTA and FQGTGA. The CDR3 has 13 residues. Trimming pared 3 bases from V and 3 bases from J, leaving 8 bases between. The CDR3 region is CASSFMRDTEAFF. DNA of the CDR3: TGTGCCAGCAGCTTTATGAGGGACACTGAAGCTTTCTTT.

The V gene is TRBV5-4, the J gene TRBJ2-1; possible D gene TRBD2, 6 bases. The CDR3 consists of 16 residues. Trimming took 1 base from V and 1 from J, leaving 12 bases between them. Germline V lookup: CDR1 SGHNT, CDR2 YYREEE (reference sequence). The CDR3 DNA reads as TGTGCCAGCAGCTTGCTCCGGGAGCAATCCTACAATGAGCAGTTCTTC. It yields the protein CASSLLREQSYNEQFF.

As regards this clone: This specimen includes other DNA sequences encoding the same CDR3. V gene TRBV6-5 combines with J gene TRBJ1-2, with 10 nucleotides matching TRBD1. CDR1 and CDR2 (germline): MNHEY, SVGAGI. The trim removed 0 bases at V and 3 bases at J, leaving 1 base unmatched. The CDR3 contains 15 residues. The DNA for the CDR3 is TGTGCCAGCAGTTACTCCGGGACAGGGGACTATGGCTACACCTTC. It translates to CASSYSGTGDYGYTF.

The genes are TRBV14 and TRBJ1-2; D unclear. The CDR3 is made up of 14 amino acids. The V gene lost 4 bases and the J gene lost 4 bases, with 13 bases spanning the gap. Germline V gene lookup returns CDR1 SGHDN and CDR2 FVKESK. CDR3 protein: CASSPGSWIYGYTF. In DNA form, the CDR3 reads TGTGCCAGCAGCCCTGGGAGTTGGATCTATGGCTACACCTTC.

The chain joins TRBV29-1 to TRBJ2-7, with D maybe TRBD1 (7 bases). CDR3 size: 16 residues. Germline lookup yields CDR1 SQVTM and CDR2 ANQGSEA. Trimming took 2 bases from V and 2 from J, leaving 19 bases between them. This CDR3 is CSVEYPPRGDTYEQYF. The CDR3 coding sequence is TGCAGCGTTGAATATCCTCCCAGGGGGGACACCTACGAGCAGTACTTC.

This chain uses TRBV15 with TRBJ2-1; 7 nucleotides align to TRBD1. Germline V lookup: CDR1 LNHNV, CDR2 YYDKDF (reference sequence). This CDR3 has 15 amino acids. V lost 1 base and J lost 5; bases outside the gene matches: 5. The CDR3 DNA follows: TGTGCCACCAGCAGAGCCAGGGGGAGAAACAATGAGCAGTTCTTC. It codes for CATSRARGRNNEQFF.

This clone was recorded only once. This chain joins TRBV5-1 and TRBJ2-7; the match to TRBD2 covers 10 bases. Germline loops: CDR1 SGHRS, CDR2 YFSETQ. The trim removed 2 bases at V and 6 bases at J, leaving 8 bases unmatched. The CDR3 length is 15 residues. CDR3 nucleotides: TGCGCCAGCAGCTTCGCAGCGGGAGGGCCAACCGAGCAGTACTTC. Protein product: CASSFAAGGPTEQYF.

The chain employs TRBV19 and TRBJ2-1; the match to TRBD1 covers 7 bases. The CDR3 length is 15 residues. Germline CDR1 reads LNHDA; CDR2 reads SQIVND (reference sequence). With 3 bases clipped from V and 3 bases from J, the junction kept 5 bases outside the gene matches. Written as DNA, the CDR3 is TGTGCCAGTAGTATGGGGGACAGCTACTACAATGAGCAGTTCTTC. Its translation: CASSMGDSYYNEQFF. The variable domain in full, with the rest retrieved from reference TRBV19 and TRBJ2-1, is DGGITQSPKYLFRKEGQNVTLSCEQNLNHDAMYWYRQDPGQGLRLIYYSQIVNDFQKGDIAEGYSVSREKKESFPLTVTSAQKNPTAFYLCASSMGDSYYNEQFFGPGTRLTVL.

This clone was seen only once. The V gene is TRBV4-1, the J gene TRBJ2-2; the D gene is possibly TRBD1 (6 bases). The V gene's germline CDR1 is MGHRA and CDR2 YSYEKL. V lost 4 bases, J lost 6 bases, and 18 bases lay in between. The CDR3 is made up of 16 amino acids. The DNA for the CDR3 is TGCGCCAGCAGCCCACTACCCAGGGGAGCGTCCGGGGAGCTGTTTTTT. It yields the protein CASSPLPRGASGELFF.

The chain employs TRBV6-5 and TRBJ2-7; D gene unclear. This CDR3 region has 14 residues. Germline V gene data show CDR1 as MNHEY and CDR2 as SVGAGI. V shed 8 bases and J shed 4 bases, with 18 bases lying between them. The CDR3 spells CASYAQAPGYEQYF. Here the CDR3 DNA reads TGTGCCAGCTATGCCCAGGCCCCTGGGTACGAGCAGTACTTC.